One T cell receptor (beta chain) is described in this entry. These data are taken from a study of T cell changes during pregnancy in multiple sclerosis. Germline V gene sequence: CDR1 SGHRS, CDR2 YFSETQ. Deletions cut 0 bases from V and 7 bases from J, with 17 bases between. CDR3 length equals 15 residues. Profiling relied on immunoSEQ multiplex PCR, and the TCRdb table lists in-frame clones only, not all of them. The table has tens of thousands of clones, 80% to 95% seen once; the top ten hold roughly 3.7%. Sequencing used CD8+ T cells from peripheral blood mononuclear cells, obtained after pregnancy. The chain uses TRBV5-1 and TRBJ2-7, with a possible D match to TRBD1 (6 bases). The TCR sequence derives from a female donor with multiple sclerosis, enrolled in a pregnancy study. CDR3 coding DNA: TGCGCCAGCAGCTTGGAAGGGGGTTACGCTATAGAGCAGTACTTC. Translation gives CASSLEGGYAIEQYF.